One and the same sample provided the 8 T cell receptor beta chains below, sequenced in a study of early T cells in non-severe SARS-CoV-2 infection. TCRdb processed the 5' RACE reads anew with MiXCR; each CDR3 protein has one entry. The table has more than 65,000 distinct CDR3 sequences, roughly 12% seen once. The sample in question was whole blood, obtained at baseline. The receptors here all came from an adult who was a healthcare worker with PCR-confirmed SARS-CoV-2 infection or an uninfected control (not recorded which).

This clonotype was counted many times. The genes are TRBV20-1 and TRBJ1-4; D is unresolved. Trimming left V 5 bases short and J 5 bases short, with 12 bases between. Germline CDR1 is DFQATT and CDR2 is SNEGSKA (reference sequence). The CDR3 consists of 13 residues. The CDR3 reads CSADRGRNEKLFF. Written as DNA, the CDR3 is TGCAGTGCTGACCGTGGGAGGAATGAAAAACTGTTTTTT.

The chain is built from TRBV28 and TRBJ2-3; D gene unclear. The CDR3 contains 13 residues. Between the trimmed V and J ends, which lost 6 bases and 4 bases, there was a span of 11 bases. Germline CDR1 is MDHEN and CDR2 is SYDVKM. The CDR3 region is CASSDSGPDTQYF. CDR3 nucleotides: TGTGCCAGCAGCGATAGTGGCCCAGATACGCAGTATTTT.

There are a few counts of this clonotype. The chain employs TRBV10-3 and TRBJ1-1, with D possibly TRBD1 on 6 matching bases. The CDR3 has 16 amino acids. Trimming removed 2 bases at V and 5 bases at J, with 18 bases between. Germline V gene lookup returns CDR1 ENHRY and CDR2 SYGVKD. In DNA form, the CDR3 reads TGTGCCATCAGTGAGATCGAAAGGCAGGGGTGGACTGAAGCTTTCTTT. Translating gives CAISEIERQGWTEAFF.

This clonotype showed up many times. The V call is TRBV25-1, the J call TRBJ2-5, with a tentative D call TRBD2 (7 bases). The CDR3 has 16 residues. V lost 6 bases and J 0 bases, leaving 17 bases between the germline ends. The V gene's germline CDR1 is MGHDK and CDR2 SYGVNS. DNA of the CDR3: TGTGCCAGCAGAGGGGGGGGCGGAGCCCACCAAGAGACCCAGTACTTC. Translating gives CASRGGGGAHQETQYF. Combining the CDR3 with reference TRBV25-1 and TRBJ2-5 gives the whole variable domain EADIYQTPRYLVIGTGKKITLECSQTMGHDKMYWYQQDPGMELHLIHYSYGVNSTEKGDLSSESTVSRIRTEHFPLTLESARPSHTSQYLCASRGGGGAHQETQYFGPGTRLLVL.

A word on this clonotype: The conserved phenylalanine or tryptophan is not found at the CDR3 terminus, so this likely reflects a read error. V usage is TRBV5-4 and J usage is TRBJ2-7, with TRBD1 as a possible D gene (6 bases). CDR3 length: 14 amino acids. The V and J ends lost 0 bases and 2 bases respectively, with 9 bases between them. Germline V gene sequence: CDR1 SGHNT, CDR2 YYREEE (reference sequence). This chain's CDR3 is CASSLGGQTYEQYS. CDR3 in DNA: TGTGCCAGCAGCTTGGGAGGACAGACCTACGAGCAGTACTCC.

This clonotype was seen a few times. This sequence joins TRBV29-1 and TRBJ1-6; 8 nucleotides align to TRBD1. V lost 6 bases and J lost 7; bases outside the gene matches: 2. The germline gives CDR1 SQVTM, CDR2 ANQGSEA. The CDR3 length is 12 residues. CDR3 in amino acids: CSVGDRNSPLHF. Written as DNA, the CDR3 is TGCAGCGTGGGGGACAGGAATTCACCCCTCCACTTT.

V gene TRBV5-1 combines with J gene TRBJ2-7, with D tentatively TRBD1 (6 bases). V lost 0 bases and J lost 1, with 8 bases in between. Germline CDR1 SGHRS, CDR2 YFSETQ. The CDR3 length is 14 residues. The CDR3 sequence: CASSLEGESYEQYF. DNA for the CDR3: TGCGCCAGCAGCTTGGAGGGGGAATCCTACGAGCAGTACTTC.

This clonotype was observed a handful of times. The chain is built from TRBV4-1 and TRBJ2-5; 8 bases map to TRBD1. CDR1 and CDR2 (germline): MGHRA, YSYEKL. This CDR3 contains 15 residues. The V gene end was trimmed by 4 bases and the J gene end by 5 bases; junction bases not matched to a gene: 9. The DNA for the CDR3 is TGCGCCAGCAGCCTCAGTCAGGGGGCCGGGGAGACCCAGTACTTC. It encodes CASSLSQGAGETQYF.